The 8 T cell receptor beta chains reported below all come from one sample, sequenced in a study of shared T cell receptors in the human thymus. The method was immunoSEQ multiplex PCR; TCRdb's version includes in-frame clones alone and lacks a portion of them. This repertoire shows just under 550,000 clones, 78% found once; its top ten account for more than 0.01%. These sequences were also reported in another study, on human thymus T cells.

Sequences were obtained from thymocytes. The receptors shown here come from a boy younger than two with a congenital heart defect.

The gene calls are TRBV15 and TRBJ2-3, with D perhaps TRBD2 (5 bases). V shed 1 base and J shed 6 bases, with 23 bases lying between them. The CDR3 extends over 18 amino acids. Germline CDR1 is LNHNV and CDR2 is YYDKDF (reference sequence). The CDR3 nucleotides are TGTGCCACCAGCAGAGGCTATGGACTCCCTTTGCTACAGGATACGCAGTATTTT. This gives the protein CATSRGYGLPLLQDTQYF.

This clone was recorded once. The rearrangement joins TRBV21-1 to TRBJ1-2. TRBV21-1 is given as a pseudogene. The CDR3 runs 15 residues. The CDR3 nucleotides are TGTGCCAGCAGCAAAGTGGAGGGATCCCCTCATGGCTACACCTTC. It codes for CASSKVEGSPHGYTF.

The V call is TRBV2, the J call TRBJ1-3; D is uncertain. This CDR3 contains 15 residues. Germline CDR1 is SNHLY and CDR2 is FYNNEI. Trimming stripped 3 bases from V and 0 bases from J, with 9 bases between. CDR3 DNA: TGTGCCAGCAGTGACCAGGCTCGCTCTGGAAACACCATATATTTT. Translated: CASSDQARSGNTIYF.

The chain carries TRBV6-1 and TRBJ1-2; tentatively, D is TRBD1 (5 bases). Trimming removed 0 bases from V and 6 bases from J, with 17 bases in between. Looked up from germline, CDR1 is MNHNS and CDR2 is SASEGT. The CDR3 runs 16 residues. CDR3 sequence (DNA): TGTGCCAGCAGTGAAGCGCGACCGGGGGGTAGCGATGGCTACACCTTC. It yields the protein CASSEARPGGSDGYTF.

The rearrangement links TRBV15 to TRBJ1-5; TRBD1 aligns across 9 bases. The germline V gene has CDR1 LNHNV and CDR2 YYDKDF (reference sequence). This CDR3 spans 17 amino acids. V was pared by 3 bases and J by 1 base, with 7 bases of the junction left unmatched. CDR3 sequence reads: CATSRGQGQWSNQPQHF. The CDR3 DNA reads TGTGCCACCAGCAGGGGACAGGGACAGTGGAGCAATCAGCCCCAGCATTTT.

The chain couples TRBV5-8 to TRBJ2-5; tentative D call: TRBD2 (6 bases). The CDR3 spans 13 residues. Per the germline V gene, CDR1 is SGHTS and CDR2 is YDEGEE. Trimming left V 6 bases short and J 5 bases short, with 14 bases between. The CDR3 DNA sequence: TGTGCCAGCACCCGGGGGTCCGGGGAGACCCAGTACTTC. As protein: CASTRGSGETQYF.

The gene calls are TRBV4-2 and TRBJ2-5; a possible D gene is TRBD2 (5 bases). Germline values: CDR1 LGHNA, CDR2 YNFKEQ. V lost 8 bases, J lost 14 bases, and 9 bases lay in between. The CDR3 totals 8 residues. Written as DNA, the CDR3 is TGTGCCAGCCCCGGGGTTTACTTC. Encoded protein: CASPGVYF.

This chain connects TRBV14 to TRBJ2-7; 8 nucleotides match TRBD1. Trimming cost V 0 bases and J 2 bases; bases outside gene matches: 6. The germline CDR1 and CDR2 sequences are SGHDN and FVKESK. The length of the CDR3 is 16 residues. CDR3 in amino acids: CASSQDPGTGAYEQYF. In DNA, the CDR3 is TGTGCCAGCAGCCAAGATCCAGGGACAGGCGCCTACGAGCAGTACTTC.